The TCR beta chain under discussion was sequenced for a study of metastatic and nonmetastatic thyroid tumors. Study-wide background: Malignant and benign thyroid patients had repertoires compared in peripheral blood and tumor or nodule tissue.

Study results and limitations: Malignant thyroid tumors reportedly exceeded benign nodules significantly in TCR beta diversity, with the difference appearing in blood and tumor.

No treatment of any kind had been given to any patient before thyroid surgery. Comments on this clone: The antigen is unknown.

In the original analysis: The study took CDR3 differences across clinicopathological groups and made a distant-metastasis classifier for papillary thyroid cancer from them. MiXCR re-clonotyped the PCR reads for TCRdb. Here the V and J calls rest on TCRdb's processing, not on the authors' analysis. This table has tens of thousands of clones, 20% to 25% appearing once. The CDR3 extends over 13 amino acids. V was pared by 2 bases and J by 6 bases, with 10 bases between. The germline gives CDR1 MDHEN, CDR2 SYDVKM. The receptor was derived from a female donor with papillary thyroid cancer or a benign thyroid nodule (not recorded which). Some clones in this sample may be carry-over from other donors' samples. This rearrangement joins TRBV28 to TRBJ1-2; D is uncertain. Material: blood. CDR3 nucleotides: TGTGCCAGCAGTTTAGATACAGAGGATGGCTACACCTTC. This encodes CASSLDTEDGYTF.